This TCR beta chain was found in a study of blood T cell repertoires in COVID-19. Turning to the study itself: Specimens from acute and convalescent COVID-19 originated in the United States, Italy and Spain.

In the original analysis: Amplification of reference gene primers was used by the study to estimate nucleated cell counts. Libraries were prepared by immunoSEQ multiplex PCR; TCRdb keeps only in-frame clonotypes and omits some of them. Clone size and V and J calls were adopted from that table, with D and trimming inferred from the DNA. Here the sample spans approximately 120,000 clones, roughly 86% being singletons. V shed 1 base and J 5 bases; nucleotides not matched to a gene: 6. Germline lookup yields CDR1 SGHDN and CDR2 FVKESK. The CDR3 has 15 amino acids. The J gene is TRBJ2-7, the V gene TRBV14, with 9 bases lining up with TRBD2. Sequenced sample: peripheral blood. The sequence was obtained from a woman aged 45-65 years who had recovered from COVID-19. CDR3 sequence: CASSQVSGSIHEQYF. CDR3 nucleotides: TGTGCCAGCAGCCAAGTTAGCGGGAGTATCCACGAGCAGTACTTC.